The 27 T cell receptor beta chains below were found in one sample sequenced in a study of cytomegalovirus exposure and HLA in healthy donors. Clones were read by immunoSEQ multiplex PCR, and TCRdb kept only the in-frame ones, dropping some. The top ten clones hold around 1.2% of a sample with 100,000 to 150,000 clones, approximately 92% of them seen once. Sequenced sample: PBMCs. These TCRs come from a woman aged 18-29 years in good health and CMV-seronegative.

The V call is TRBV27, the J call TRBJ2-3, with 13 bases matching TRBD2. Germline V gene data show CDR1 as MNHEY and CDR2 as SMNVEV (reference sequence). V dropped 4 bases and J dropped 2; count of bases not matched to a gene: 6. This CDR3 has 17 amino acids. The DNA for the CDR3 is TGTGCCAGCAGTTCACCGGGACTAGCGGGATACACAGATACGCAGTATTTT. This codes for CASSSPGLAGYTDTQYF.

J is TRBJ2-1 and V is TRBV28; possibly TRBD1 for D (5 bases). V was trimmed by 6 bases and J by 0 bases, leaving 12 bases between them. Germline V gene sequence: CDR1 MDHEN, CDR2 SYDVKM. This CDR3 spans 15 amino acids. In nucleotides, the CDR3 is TGTGCCAGCAGCCCTAGTGACAGCTCCTACAATGAGCAGTTCTTC. This encodes CASSPSDSSYNEQFF.

The rearrangement links TRBV5-6 to TRBJ1-5, with 7 positions matching TRBD1. The V and J ends lost 4 bases and 7 bases, in that order; junction bases with no gene match: 11. CDR1 is SGHDT, CDR2 YYEEEE, per germline. There are 15 residues in the CDR3. CDR3 nucleotides: TGTGCCAGCAGCATAGGACAGGCGGAAGGGCAGCCCCAGCATTTT. This encodes CASSIGQAEGQPQHF.

This chain uses TRBV2 with TRBJ1-5, with D possibly matching TRBD1 (5 bases). The CDR3 has 14 residues. Germline values: CDR1 SNHLY, CDR2 FYNNEI. The V end lost 6 bases, the J end lost 3 bases, and 12 bases lay between the germline ends. CDR3 residues: CASRGAGYNQPQHF. In DNA, the CDR3 is TGTGCCAGCAGAGGCGCAGGGTACAATCAGCCCCAGCATTTT. Full variable domain (missing parts from reference TRBV2 and TRBJ1-5): EPEVTQTPSHQVTQMGQEVILRCVPISNHLYFYWYRQILGQKVEFLVSFYNNEISEKSEIFDDQFSVERPDGSNFTLKIRSTKLEDSAMYFCASRGAGYNQPQHFGDGTRLSIL.

V and J are TRBV7-9 and TRBJ2-3, with TRBD1 matching 7 bases. CDR3 length: 16 amino acids. J was trimmed by 6 bases and V by 4 bases; bases with no gene match: 13. Per germline, CDR1 SEHNR and CDR2 FQNEAQ (reference sequence). CDR3 amino acids: CASSSHGTVGWDTQYF. CDR3 DNA sequence: TGTGCCAGCAGCTCACACGGGACAGTGGGGTGGGATACGCAGTATTTT.

This clone appeared once. The chain employs TRBV7-6 and TRBJ2-1; tentative D call: TRBD2 (5 bases). Trimming took off 2 bases at V and 8 bases at J, with 16 bases between the two ends. From germline, CDR1 is SGHVS and CDR2 FNYEAQ. The CDR3 has 15 amino acids. DNA for the CDR3: TGTGCCAGCAGCTTATTTAGCGTGACATGGGATGAGCAGTTCTTC. Amino acids: CASSLFSVTWDEQFF.

CDR3 nucleotide sequence: TGTGCCAGCAGTGAAGCTTGGGGCGCATCCTACAATGAGCAGTTCTTC. This gives the protein CASSEAWGASYNEQFF. The chain is built from TRBV6-1 and TRBJ2-1; a possible D gene is TRBD1 (5 bases). CDR1 and CDR2 (germline): MNHNS, SASEGT. This CDR3 is 16 amino acids long. Deletions cut 0 bases from V and 1 base from J, with 10 bases between.

This rearrangement joins TRBV2 to TRBJ2-7, with 10 bases aligning to TRBD1. This CDR3 region has 15 residues. Per germline, CDR1 SNHLY and CDR2 FYNNEI. V trimming: 6 bases; J trimming: 2 bases; junction bases outside the gene matches: 7. CDR3 protein: CASRVRTGGAYEQYF. The CDR3 DNA reads as TGTGCCAGCAGAGTTCGGACAGGGGGAGCCTACGAGCAGTACTTC.

The chain is built from TRBV11-3 and TRBJ2-5; TRBD1 is a possible D gene (5 bases). This CDR3 comprises 16 residues. The V gene lost 1 base and the J gene lost 4 bases, with 16 bases spanning the gap. The germline gives CDR1 SGHNT, CDR2 YENEEA. CDR3 residues: CASSLGNQGVGETQYF. As DNA, the CDR3 is TGTGCCAGCAGCTTAGGGAACCAGGGTGTGGGAGAGACCCAGTACTTC. Drawing the rest from reference TRBV11-3 and TRBJ2-5, the complete variable domain is EAGVVQSPRYKIIEKKQPVAFWCNPISGHNTLYWYLQNLGQGPELLIRYENEEAVDDSQLPKDRFSAERLKGVDSTLKIQPAELGDSAVYLCASSLGNQGVGETQYFGPGTRLLVL.

V is TRBV28 and J is TRBJ2-7, with TRBD1 as a possible D gene (6 bases). Germline loops: CDR1 MDHEN, CDR2 SYDVKM. The CDR3 is 15 residues long. The germline V and J ends were trimmed by 4 bases and 2 bases, with 15 bases remaining between them. Here the CDR3 reads CASSSPRGFAYEQYF. The CDR3 DNA is TGTGCCAGCAGTTCTCCCAGGGGTTTCGCCTACGAGCAGTACTTC.

The chain employs TRBV14 and TRBJ2-1; TRBD2 agrees at 8 bases. The germline CDR1 and CDR2 sequences are SGHDN and FVKESK. The V gene end was trimmed by 0 bases and the J gene end by 5 bases; junction bases not matched to a gene: 12. This CDR3 has 18 amino acids. CDR3 DNA sequence: TGTGCCAGCAGCCAAGAGACCGAGCGGGAGATCGGGGACAATGAGCAGTTCTTC. Residues: CASSQETEREIGDNEQFF.

V gene TRBV30 combines with J gene TRBJ1-5; D is possibly TRBD1 (6 bases). There are 13 residues in the CDR3. Germline V CDR1 and CDR2: GTSNPN, SVGIG (reference sequence). V was clipped by 2 bases and J by 3 bases, with 8 bases between them. The CDR3 is CAWSTGSNQPQHF. CDR3 in DNA: TGTGCCTGGAGTACAGGGTCCAATCAGCCCCAGCATTTT.

The chain is built from TRBV7-9 and TRBJ1-5; no definite D call. V gave up 2 bases and J gave up 2 bases, with 19 bases separating them. The germline V gene encodes CDR1 SEHNR and CDR2 FQNEAQ (reference sequence). This CDR3 has 18 residues. The CDR3 here is CASSLKLVGEIGNQPQHF. CDR3 nucleotides: TGTGCCAGCAGCTTAAAGTTGGTCGGAGAGATCGGCAATCAGCCCCAGCATTTT.

This clone appeared a single time. The V gene is TRBV6-9, the J gene TRBJ2-5; 7 nucleotides align to TRBD1. Trimming took 8 bases from V and 3 from J; bases not matched to a gene: 9. The CDR3 totals 14 residues. In germline, CDR1 is MNHGY, CDR2 SVAAGI. The DNA for the CDR3 is TGTGCCAGCTCTCAGGGGGTTTCTGAAGAGACCCAGTACTTC. Its protein product is CASSQGVSEETQYF.

The rearrangement joins TRBV7-6 to TRBJ2-3; possibly TRBD2 for D (5 bases). Trimming pared 0 bases from V and 5 bases from J, leaving 9 bases between. CDR3 size: 14 residues. Germline V lookup: CDR1 SGHVS, CDR2 FNYEAQ. As DNA, the CDR3 is TGTGCCAGCAGCTTAGCGGGAGAGGTAGATACGCAGTATTTT. Protein sequence: CASSLAGEVDTQYF. The full variable domain, with the rest looked up from reference TRBV7-6 and TRBJ2-3, is GAGVSQSPRYKVTKRGQDVALRCDPISGHVSLYWYRQALGQGPEFLTYFNYEAQQDKSGLPNDRFSAERPEGSISTLTIQRTEQRDSAMYRCASSLAGEVDTQYFGPGTRLTVL.

The sample holds one count of this clone. The chain uses TRBV6-5 and TRBJ1-3; D remains ambiguous. Looked up from germline, CDR1 is MNHEY and CDR2 is SVGAGI. The CDR3 totals 16 residues. Trimming left V 0 bases short and J 4 bases short, with 13 bases between. CDR3 protein: CASSYSKGAGGNTIYF. Here the CDR3 DNA reads TGTGCCAGCAGTTACTCGAAGGGAGCAGGCGGAAACACCATATATTTT.

The V and J genes are TRBV7-9 and TRBJ2-5; D is unclear. The germline CDR1 and CDR2 sequences are SEHNR and FQNEAQ (reference sequence). The CDR3 contains 13 residues. The V end lost 2 bases, the J end lost 2 bases, and 6 bases lay between the germline ends. Here the CDR3 reads CASSLIEQETQYF. The DNA for the CDR3 is TGTGCCAGCAGCTTAATAGAACAAGAGACCCAGTACTTC.

The chain is built from TRBV7-2 and TRBJ2-2; perhaps TRBD2 as D (6 bases). CDR1 is SGHTA and CDR2 is FQGNSA in the germline V gene. CDR3 length: 12 residues. V was shortened by 6 bases and J by 6 bases, with 8 bases between the two germline ends. In DNA form, the CDR3 reads TGTGCCAGCAGGCGGGGCTCCGGGGAGCTGTTTTTT. Translating gives CASRRGSGELFF.

The chain couples TRBV28 to TRBJ2-3, with D possibly being TRBD1 (5 bases). CDR3 length: 11 amino acids. Germline V gene sequence: CDR1 MDHEN, CDR2 SYDVKM. The V end lost 10 bases, the J end lost 3 bases, and 8 bases lay between the germline ends. The CDR3 DNA sequence: TGTGCCACCGGACATACAGATACGCAGTATTTT. Protein: CATGHTDTQYF.

The gene calls are TRBV5-4 and TRBJ2-1; D call uncertain. This CDR3 contains 17 residues. Germline assignment: CDR1 SGHNT and CDR2 YYREEE (reference sequence). V shed 0 bases and J shed 0 bases, with 13 bases lying between them. The CDR3, as DNA: TGTGCCAGCAGCTTGGGCTATTTTCGCGGCTCCTACAATGAGCAGTTCTTC. Its protein product is CASSLGYFRGSYNEQFF.

The V and J genes are TRBV15 and TRBJ1-1, with 8 bases matching TRBD1. The germline CDR1 and CDR2 sequences are LNHNV and YYDKDF (reference sequence). This CDR3 has 13 residues. Germline trimming cut 3 bases from V and 6 bases from J; bases unmatched to any gene: 3. Here the CDR3 reads CATSSRQGSEAFF. CDR3 DNA: TGTGCCACCAGCAGCCGACAGGGGTCTGAAGCTTTCTTT.

The CDR3: CASSSSRVSTHQPQHF. The CDR3 DNA reads as TGTGCCAGCAGTTCCTCTCGGGTCAGTACCCATCAGCCCCAGCATTTT. The J gene is TRBJ1-5, the V gene TRBV28; D uncertain. The CDR3 extends over 16 amino acids. Germline loops: CDR1 MDHEN, CDR2 SYDVKM. V was shortened by 4 bases and J by 5 bases, with 18 bases between the two germline ends.

The chain combines TRBV29-1 with TRBJ1-4, with D tentatively TRBD1 (5 bases). The CDR3 has 13 residues. The germline V and J ends were trimmed by 7 bases and 8 bases, with 17 bases remaining between them. CDR1 and CDR2 from the germline V gene are SQVTM and ANQGSEA. The CDR3 nucleotides read TGCAGCGCATCAGGGAATATTCTGGAAAAACTGTTTTTT. Translation gives CSASGNILEKLFF.

V is TRBV28 and J is TRBJ1-5; 8 bases align to TRBD1. The V gene end was trimmed by 3 bases and the J gene end by 7 bases; junction bases not matched to a gene: 8. The length of the CDR3 is 15 residues. Germline assignment: CDR1 MDHEN and CDR2 SYDVKM. In DNA form, the CDR3 reads TGTGCCAGCAGTTTCCCCGACAGGGGATCCCAGCCCCAGCATTTT. This encodes CASSFPDRGSQPQHF.

The chain recombines TRBV13 with TRBJ2-1, with TRBD2 as a possible D gene (6 bases). The CDR3 extends over 16 amino acids. Germline V lookup: CDR1 PRHDT, CDR2 FYEKMQ (reference sequence). V lost 1 base and J lost 7, with 17 bases in between. This chain's CDR3 is CASSLVSVSGVNEQFF. The CDR3, as DNA: TGTGCCAGCAGCTTAGTATCGGTGTCGGGGGTAAATGAGCAGTTCTTC.

V usage is TRBV5-1 and J usage is TRBJ2-5, with D perhaps TRBD1 (6 bases). Between the trimmed V and J ends, which lost 2 bases and 0 bases, there was a span of 11 bases. Germline values: CDR1 SGHRS, CDR2 YFSETQ. The CDR3 extends over 15 amino acids. The DNA for the CDR3 is TGCGCCAGCAGCTTCACAACAGGGAACCAAGAGACCCAGTACTTC. Its translation: CASSFTTGNQETQYF.

V is TRBV5-1 and J is TRBJ1-1; TRBD1 matches at 9 bases. CDR1 is SGHRS and CDR2 is YFSETQ in the germline V gene. J was trimmed by 7 bases and V by 4 bases; bases with no gene match: 5. This CDR3 spans 13 amino acids. The CDR3 region is CASSRTGGIEAFF. CDR3 nucleotide sequence: TGCGCCAGCAGCCGCACAGGGGGCATTGAAGCTTTCTTT.